This entry describes one T cell receptor beta chain. What it recognizes is unknown. The data were obtained in a study of HIV-infected patients and healthy controls. Follow-up blood was drawn about 14 weeks, roughly three months, after antiretroviral therapy began. The repertoire came from unfractionated whole blood and reflected all unsorted peripheral T cells. Study-wide results and limits: HIV-infected patients shared fewer CDR3 sequences between individuals than healthy controls.

V gave up 2 bases and J gave up 2 bases, with 13 bases separating them. The CDR3 length is 16 residues. The germline V gene encodes CDR1 LNHDA and CDR2 SQIVND (reference sequence). cDNA was made from around 0.5 ug RNA using alpha and beta constant primers. Separate chain-specific third strand synthesis with multiplexing indices produced the alpha and beta libraries. Priming off the SP2 site generated the second strand. TCRdb analysed the 5' RACE reads with MiXCR anew, one entry per CDR3 protein. The profile shows about 5,500 distinct CDR3 sequences, approximately 10% of them singletons. This sequence originates from an adult with HIV infection. The chain employs TRBV19 and TRBJ2-1; maybe TRBD2 (6 bases). The starting material was blood, obtained during antiretroviral therapy. This chain's CDR3 is CASSIPGVLPYNEQFF. The DNA for the CDR3 is TGTGCCAGTAGTATACCGGGGGTTTTGCCCTACAATGAGCAGTTCTTC.